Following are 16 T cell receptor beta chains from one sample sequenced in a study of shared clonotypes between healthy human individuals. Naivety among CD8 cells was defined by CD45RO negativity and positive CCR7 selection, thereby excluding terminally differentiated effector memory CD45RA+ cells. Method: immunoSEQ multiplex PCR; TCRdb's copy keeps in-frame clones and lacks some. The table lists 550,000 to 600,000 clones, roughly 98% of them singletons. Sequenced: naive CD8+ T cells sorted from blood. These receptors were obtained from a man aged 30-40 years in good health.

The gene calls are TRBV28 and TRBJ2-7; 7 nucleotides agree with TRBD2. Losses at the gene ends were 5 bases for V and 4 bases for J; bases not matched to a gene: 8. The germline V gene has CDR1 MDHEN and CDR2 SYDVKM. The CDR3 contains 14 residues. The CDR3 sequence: CASSRLADTYEQYF. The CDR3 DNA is TGTGCCAGCAGTCGTCTAGCGGACACATACGAGCAGTACTTC.

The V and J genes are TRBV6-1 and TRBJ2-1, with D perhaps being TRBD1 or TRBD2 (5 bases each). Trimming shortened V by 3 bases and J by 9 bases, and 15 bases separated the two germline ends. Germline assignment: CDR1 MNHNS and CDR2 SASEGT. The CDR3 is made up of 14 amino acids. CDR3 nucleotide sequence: TGTGCCAGCAGTGACTTAGGGCAGGGAGCTGAGCAGTTCTTC. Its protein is CASSDLGQGAEQFF.

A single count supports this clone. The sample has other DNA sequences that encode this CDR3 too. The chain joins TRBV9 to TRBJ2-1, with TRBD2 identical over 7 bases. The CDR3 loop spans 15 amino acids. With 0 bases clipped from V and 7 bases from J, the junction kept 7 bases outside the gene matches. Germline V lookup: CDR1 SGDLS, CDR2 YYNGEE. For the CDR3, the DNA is TGTGCCAGCAGCGTAGAGGCTAGCGGAGATAATGAGCAGTTCTTC. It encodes CASSVEASGDNEQFF.

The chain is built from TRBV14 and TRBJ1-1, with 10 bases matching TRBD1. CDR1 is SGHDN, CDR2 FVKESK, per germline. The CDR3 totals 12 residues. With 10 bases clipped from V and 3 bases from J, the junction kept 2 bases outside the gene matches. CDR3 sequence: CATGTGDTEAFF. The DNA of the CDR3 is TGTGCCACCGGGACAGGGGACACTGAAGCTTTCTTT.

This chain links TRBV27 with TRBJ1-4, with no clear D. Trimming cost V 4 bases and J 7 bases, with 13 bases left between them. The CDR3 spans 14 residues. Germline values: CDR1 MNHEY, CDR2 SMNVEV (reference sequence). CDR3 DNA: TGTGCCAGCAGTTCCGCAGGTCTAGGTGAAAAACTGTTTTTT. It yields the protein CASSSAGLGEKLFF.

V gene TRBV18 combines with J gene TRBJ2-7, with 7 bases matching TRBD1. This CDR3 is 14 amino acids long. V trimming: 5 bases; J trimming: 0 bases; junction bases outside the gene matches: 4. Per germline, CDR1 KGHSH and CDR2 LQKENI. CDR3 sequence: CASSDRDSSYEQYF. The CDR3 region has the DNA TGTGCCAGCTCAGACCGGGACAGCTCCTACGAGCAGTACTTC.

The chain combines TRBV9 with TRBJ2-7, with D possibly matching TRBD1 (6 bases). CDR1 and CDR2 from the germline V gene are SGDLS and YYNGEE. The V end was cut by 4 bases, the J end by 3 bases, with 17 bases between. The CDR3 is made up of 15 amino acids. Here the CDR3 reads CASSYRGRQFYEQYF. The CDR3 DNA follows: TGTGCCAGCAGCTATAGGGGGAGACAGTTCTACGAGCAGTACTTC.

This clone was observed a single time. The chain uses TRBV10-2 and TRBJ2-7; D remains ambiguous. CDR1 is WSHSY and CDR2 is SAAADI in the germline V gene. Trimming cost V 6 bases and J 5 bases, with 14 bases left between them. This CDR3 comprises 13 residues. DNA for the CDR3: TGCGCCAGCAGCTCGGACGCATACCACGAGCAGTACTTC. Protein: CASSSDAYHEQYF.

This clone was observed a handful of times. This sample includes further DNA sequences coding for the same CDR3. DNA for the CDR3: TGTGCCAGCGGAGGTGAGCAGTTCTTC. Protein sequence: CASGGEQFF. This chain uses TRBV9 with TRBJ2-1; D might be TRBD2 (5 bases). V was trimmed by 7 bases and J by 9 bases, leaving 5 bases between them. This CDR3 contains 9 residues. From germline, CDR1 is SGDLS and CDR2 YYNGEE.

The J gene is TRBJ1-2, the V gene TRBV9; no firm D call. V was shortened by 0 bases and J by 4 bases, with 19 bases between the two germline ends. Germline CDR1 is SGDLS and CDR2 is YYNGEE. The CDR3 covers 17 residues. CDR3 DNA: TGTGCCAGCAGCGTAGACCCCGCCGCGAGGGATGCCTATGGCTACACCTTC. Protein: CASSVDPAARDAYGYTF.

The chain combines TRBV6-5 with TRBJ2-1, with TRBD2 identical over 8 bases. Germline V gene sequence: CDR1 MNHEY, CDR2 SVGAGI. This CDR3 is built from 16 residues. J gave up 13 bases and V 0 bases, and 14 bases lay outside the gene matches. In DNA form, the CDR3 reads TGTGCCAGCAGTTACTCGGTGGCTAGCCGGGAGGGGGGACAGTTCTTC. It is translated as CASSYSVASREGGQFF.

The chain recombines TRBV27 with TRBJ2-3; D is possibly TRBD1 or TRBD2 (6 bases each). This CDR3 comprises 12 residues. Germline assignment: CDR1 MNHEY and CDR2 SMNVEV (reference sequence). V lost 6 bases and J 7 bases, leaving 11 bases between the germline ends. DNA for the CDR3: TGTGCCAGCAGCCGAGGGGGGAATACGCAGTATTTT. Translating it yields CASSRGGNTQYF.

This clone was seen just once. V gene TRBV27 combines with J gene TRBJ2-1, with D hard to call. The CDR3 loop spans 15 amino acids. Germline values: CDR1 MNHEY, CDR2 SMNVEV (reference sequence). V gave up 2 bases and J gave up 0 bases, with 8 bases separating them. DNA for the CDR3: TGTGCCAGCAGTTTAGTCTGGAGCTCCTACAATGAGCAGTTCTTC. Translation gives CASSLVWSSYNEQFF.

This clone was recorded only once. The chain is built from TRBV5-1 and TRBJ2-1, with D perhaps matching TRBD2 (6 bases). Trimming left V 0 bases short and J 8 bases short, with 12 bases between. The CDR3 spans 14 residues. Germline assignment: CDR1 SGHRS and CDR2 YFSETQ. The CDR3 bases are TGCGCCAGCAGCTTGGCCGGCGGGGTAGATGAGCAGTTCTTC. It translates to CASSLAGGVDEQFF.

CDR3 bases: TGTGCCAGCAGCGGAGGCGCCCCTGGACAGGGCAGGCCCAATGAAGCTTTCTTT. Its protein is CASSGGAPGQGRPNEAFF. The V call is TRBV7-6, the J call TRBJ1-1; 8 bases are a match to TRBD1. With 5 bases clipped from V and 7 bases from J, the junction kept 21 bases outside the gene matches. The CDR3 totals 18 residues. Per the germline V gene, CDR1 is SGHVS and CDR2 is FNYEAQ.

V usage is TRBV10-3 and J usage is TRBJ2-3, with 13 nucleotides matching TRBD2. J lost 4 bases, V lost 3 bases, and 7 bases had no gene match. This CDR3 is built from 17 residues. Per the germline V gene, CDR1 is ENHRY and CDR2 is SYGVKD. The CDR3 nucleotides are TGTGCCATCAGTGATCTATGGACTAGCGGGAGTGCAGATACGCAGTATTTT. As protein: CAISDLWTSGSADTQYF.